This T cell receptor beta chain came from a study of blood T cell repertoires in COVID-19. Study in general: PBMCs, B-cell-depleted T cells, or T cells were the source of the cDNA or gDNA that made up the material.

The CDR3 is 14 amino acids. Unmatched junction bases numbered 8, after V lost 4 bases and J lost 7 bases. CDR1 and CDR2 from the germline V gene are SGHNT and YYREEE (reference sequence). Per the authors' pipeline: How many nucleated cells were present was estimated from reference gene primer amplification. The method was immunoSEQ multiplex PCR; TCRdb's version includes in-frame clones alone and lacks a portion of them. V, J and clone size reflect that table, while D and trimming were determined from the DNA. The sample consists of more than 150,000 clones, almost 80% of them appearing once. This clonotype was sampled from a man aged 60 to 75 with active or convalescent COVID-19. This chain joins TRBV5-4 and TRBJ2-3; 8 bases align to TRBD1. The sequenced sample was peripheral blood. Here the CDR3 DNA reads TGTGCCAGCAGCGCCGGGACAGGAAGGAATACGCAGTATTTT. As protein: CASSAGTGRNTQYF.